This TCR beta chain comes out of a study of blood T cell repertoires in COVID-19. Study context: The study drew acute and convalescent COVID-19 samples from the United States, Italy and Spain.

Per the original data handling: Reference gene primer amplification gave nucleated cell count estimates. Method: immunoSEQ multiplex PCR; TCRdb's copy keeps in-frame clones and lacks some. V and J calls and clone size are copied from that table; D and trimming were computed from the DNA. Counted here are about 150,000 clones, 84% occurring once; the ten biggest clones make up roughly 7.2%. This clonotype was sampled from a woman aged 45-59 years in a cohort sampled during active or convalescent COVID-19. Sequencing used peripheral blood.

CDR3 region: CASSIDREGGYTF. In DNA form, the CDR3 reads TGTGCCAGTAGTATAGACCGGGAAGGGGGCTACACCTTC. The rearrangement links TRBV19 to TRBJ1-2, with D unclear. V gave up 0 bases and J gave up 8 bases, with 10 bases separating them. Germline CDR1 is LNHDA and CDR2 is SQIVND (reference sequence). The CDR3 is 13 residues long.